A selection of T cell receptor beta chains follows, all from one sample in a study of blood T cell repertoires in COVID-19. Profiled with immunoSEQ multiplex PCR; TCRdb holds only in-frame clones, not every one. The sample has 150,000 to 200,000 clones, 86% seen once; the top ten hold less than 25%. Sample: peripheral blood. The receptors shown here come from a man between 65 and 85 years old with active or convalescent COVID-19. Both conserved end residues are part of each CDR3. Each record gives: J gene, clone size, V gene, D gene, CDR3 DNA, CDR3 protein. D genes are given only for firm matches. Clone sizes are given selectively: once, few, many, or a class where the clone is expanded.

>TRBJ1-1|.|TRBV11-2|TRBD1
TGTGCCAGCAGCTCCGGACAGGCGAGCACTGAAGCTTTCTTT
CASSSGQASTEAFF
>TRBJ2-3|.|TRBV5-1|.
TGCGCCAGCAGCTTCAGTCAGGCAGGCCCCGGAACAGATACGCAGTATTTT
CASSFSQAGPGTDTQYF
>TRBJ1-1|.|TRBV12-5|TRBD1
TGTGCTAGTGTTACAGGGGATGAGGACACTGAAGCTTTCTTT
CASVTGDEDTEAFF
>TRBJ1-2|.|TRBV30|.
TGTGCCCGCTCGTGGCAGGGCACCGGCTACACCTTC
CARSWQGTGYTF
>TRBJ1-1|once|TRBV5-5|.
TGTGCCAGCAGCTTGGCGATAGGGGGAAACACTGAAGCTTTCTTT
CASSLAIGGNTEAFF
>TRBJ2-1|.|TRBV28|TRBD2
TGTGCCAGCAGTTTAGCGGGAGGGCCTTTCCATGAGCAGTTCTTC
CASSLAGGPFHEQFF
>TRBJ2-5|few|TRBV4-3|.
TGCGCCAGCAGCCATCTCTGGAGGGCTCAAGAGACCCAGTACTTC
CASSHLWRAQETQYF
>TRBJ1-2|.|TRBV18|TRBD1
TGTGCCAGCTCCCCGTCAGGGGGCTATGGCTACACCTTC
CASSPSGGYGYTF
>TRBJ1-4|.|TRBV5-1|.
TGCGCCAGCAGCTCTGGTACCCTATCAACTAATGAAAAACTGTTTTTT
CASSSGTLSTNEKLFF
>TRBJ2-7|.|TRBV7-2|.
TGTGCCAGCAGCCCACAAGCCCGGGAATCATACGAGCAGTACTTC
CASSPQARESYEQYF
>TRBJ2-3|.|TRBV10-1|.
TGCGCCAGCAGCACCGGGACTTTGGATACGCAGTATTTT
CASSTGTLDTQYF
>TRBJ1-1|.|TRBV4-3|.
TGCGCCAGCAGCCAAGAAGTTCCAATTCCGGGACACTTCATGAACACTGAAGCTTTCTTT
CASSQEVPIPGHFMNTEAFF
>TRBJ1-5|.|TRBV24-1|.
TGTGCCACCAGTCCCTCTTTCGGGGGGTCTAGCAATCAGCCCCAGCATTTT
CATSPSFGGSSNQPQHF
>TRBJ2-7|.|TRBV11-2|.
TGTGCCAGCAGCTTAGAACCAGGCGACTCCTACGAGCAGTACTTC
CASSLEPGDSYEQYF
>TRBJ2-5|.|TRBV29-1|.
TGCAGCGTTGGGGAAACAGGGCCCGGGCAGACCCAGTACTTC
CSVGETGPGQTQYF
>TRBJ1-1|.|TRBV19|.
TGTGCCAGTAGTATTCTAACTAACACTGAAGCTTTCTTT
CASSILTNTEAFF
>TRBJ1-5|.|TRBV18|TRBD1
TGTGCCAGCTCCCTGACCCGGGGACAGGGGATCAATCAGCCCCAGCATTTT
CASSLTRGQGINQPQHF
>TRBJ1-1|.|TRBV5-4|.
TGTGCCAGCAGCTTGGGGACACCGATCATGAACACTGAAGCTTTCTTT
CASSLGTPIMNTEAFF
>TRBJ2-3|.|TRBV19|.
TGTGCCAGTAGTATGGGGGGGGCGCCAGATACGCAGTATTTT
CASSMGGAPDTQYF
>TRBJ2-1|.|TRBV4-1|.
TGCGCCAGCAGCCAAGCGGGCGGGATGACCTACAATGAGCAGTTCTTC
CASSQAGGMTYNEQFF
>TRBJ2-2|.|TRBV5-1|TRBD2
TGCGCCAGCAGCTGGACTAGCGGGGGCCGTACCGGGGAGCTGTTTTTT
CASSWTSGGRTGELFF
>TRBJ2-5|.|TRBV3-1/TRBV3-2|.
TGTGCCAGCAGCCTTCTTTGGGCGGGAATCCAAGAGACCCAGTACTTC
CASSLLWAGIQETQYF
>TRBJ1-4|.|TRBV30|.
TGTGCCTGGAGTGCACAGGGTGGTAGTGAAAAACTGTTTTTT
CAWSAQGGSEKLFF
>TRBJ1-2|.|TRBV19|.
TGTGCCAGTAGTATTCCTTTGGGAACCGGGGACTATGGCTACACCTTC
CASSIPLGTGDYGYTF
>TRBJ1-2|.|TRBV12-3/TRBV12-4|.
TGTGCCAGCAGTTTCTACTCCTATGGCTACACCTTC
CASSFYSYGYTF
>TRBJ2-1|.|TRBV12-3/TRBV12-4|.
TGTGCCAGCAGGCCAGGACTATACAATGAGCAGTTCTTC
CASRPGLYNEQFF
>TRBJ2-3|.|TRBV6-5|.
TGTGCCAGCAGTTACTCGGGGAGGACGGGAGATACGCAGTATTTT
CASSYSGRTGDTQYF
>TRBJ2-1|.|TRBV9|.
TGTGCCAGCAGCGCAAGCGTTAGCTCCTACAATGAGCAGTTCTTC
CASSASVSSYNEQFF
>TRBJ1-1|.|TRBV7-2|.
TGTGCCAGCAGCTTAGCATATGAGTCAGCTTTCTTT
CASSLAYESAFF
>TRBJ1-1|.|TRBV2|.
TGTGCCAGTCAAGGGGGGGGCTCTCGAGCTTTCTTT
CASQGGGSRAFF
>TRBJ2-7|.|TRBV7-2|TRBD2
TGTGCCAGCAGCACCTCGGGGGGGGACTACGAGCAGTACTTC
CASSTSGGDYEQYF